Listed below are T cell receptor beta chains from one sample, sequenced in a study of T cell changes during pregnancy in multiple sclerosis. Produced via immunoSEQ multiplex PCR; TCRdb's table is partial and in-frame only. The data show more than 9,000 clones, around nine tenths seen once. Sequenced material: CD8+ T cells from peripheral blood mononuclear cells, taken in the first trimester of pregnancy. The receptors here all came from a female donor in good health, enrolled as a control in a pregnancy study. CDR3s include the opening cysteine and the closing phenylalanine or tryptophan. A D gene is named only where the DNA matches it firmly. Rows give clone size only sometimes, using once, few, many, or a class for an expanded clone.

D gene	CDR3 length	J gene	V gene	clone size	CDR3 protein	CDR3 DNA
NA	17	TRBJ1-1	TRBV18	NA	CASSPRTLSGGVAEAFF	TGTGCCAGCTCACCGAGGACACTTTCAGGAGGGGTGGCTGAAGCTTTCTTT
NA	17	TRBJ2-2	TRBV27	once	CASSLGVGVAATGELFF	TGTGCCAGCAGTTTGGGGGTTGGAGTAGCGGCGACCGGGGAGCTGTTTTTT
TRBD1	15	TRBJ2-2	TRBV6-1	NA	CASSDGQGTAGELFF	TGTGCCAGCAGTGATGGACAGGGGACGGCCGGGGAGCTGTTTTTT
NA	15	TRBJ1-1	TRBV25-1	NA	CASSEYGHLNTEAFF	TGTGCCAGCAGTGAATATGGACACCTGAACACTGAAGCTTTCTTT
NA	16	TRBJ2-7	TRBV7-9	NA	CASSHHREQGSYEQYF	TGTGCCAGCAGCCACCACCGGGAACAGGGCTCCTACGAGCAGTACTTC
NA	13	TRBJ1-1	TRBV19	NA	CASTPETNTEAFF	TGTGCCAGTACCCCTGAGACAAACACTGAAGCTTTCTTT
NA	17	TRBJ1-3	TRBV5-8	NA	CASSHGSGDLGGNTIYF	TGTGCCAGCAGCCACGGATCAGGGGATCTGGGGGGAAACACCATATATTTT
NA	15	TRBJ1-2	TRBV7-2	NA	CASSLEQGQEDGYTF	TGTGCCAGCAGCTTAGAGCAAGGGCAGGAGGATGGCTACACCTTC
NA	13	TRBJ2-7	TRBV27	NA	CASSAGSNYEQYF	TGTGCCAGCAGTGCCGGGTCAAACTACGAGCAGTACTTC
NA	14	TRBJ2-2	TRBV9	NA	CASSVVRNTGELFF	TGTGCCAGCAGCGTGGTCAGGAACACCGGGGAGCTGTTTTTT
NA	14	TRBJ1-2	TRBV7-9	NA	CASSLGAANYGYTF	TGTGCCAGCAGCTTGGGGGCAGCTAACTATGGCTACACCTTC
NA	16	TRBJ2-1	TRBV7-3	NA	CASSLRGAVTYNEQFF	TGTGCCAGCAGCTTACGCGGGGCAGTCACCTACAATGAGCAGTTCTTC
TRBD1	13	TRBJ1-1	TRBV11-2	NA	CASRGQRNTEAFF	TGTGCCAGCAGGGGACAGCGGAACACTGAAGCTTTCTTT
NA	15	TRBJ2-3	TRBV29-1	NA	CSVELLGDSTDTQYF	TGCAGCGTTGAACTTTTAGGGGATAGCACAGATACGCAGTATTTT
NA	13	TRBJ2-7	TRBV5-5	NA	CASSFGSSYEQYF	TGTGCCAGCAGCTTTGGCTCTTCCTACGAGCAGTACTTC
TRBD1	15	TRBJ1-1	TRBV7-9	NA	CASSLKAGGNTEAFF	TGTGCCAGCAGCTTAAAGGCAGGGGGCAACACTGAAGCTTTCTTT
TRBD1	16	TRBJ1-1	TRBV9	NA	CASSESGTGPNTEAFF	TGTGCCAGCAGCGAGTCCGGGACAGGGCCAAACACTGAAGCTTTCTTT
NA	16	TRBJ2-2	TRBV7-6	NA	CASSPRAGENTGELFF	TGTGCCAGCAGCCCCCGGGCAGGGGAAAACACCGGGGAGCTGTTTTTT
TRBD1	15	TRBJ1-2	TRBV7-2	NA	CASSLGDSILYGYTF	TGTGCCAGCAGCTTGGGGGACAGTATCCTCTATGGCTACACCTTC
NA	15	TRBJ2-3	TRBV5-1	NA	CASSSGTRSRDTQYF	TGCGCCAGCAGCTCGGGGACTCGCTCTAGGGATACGCAGTATTTT
NA	14	TRBJ1-4	TRBV19	once	CASSNRESNEKLFF	TGTGCCAGTAGTAACAGGGAGAGCAATGAAAAACTGTTTTTT
TRBD2	14	TRBJ2-5	TRBV9	NA	CASSLRDYLSTQYF	TGTGCCAGCAGCTTGCGGGACTATCTCTCGACCCAGTACTTC
NA	14	TRBJ2-3	TRBV6-4	NA	CASSDNGESDTQYF	TGTGCCAGCAGTGACAACGGGGAATCAGATACGCAGTATTTT